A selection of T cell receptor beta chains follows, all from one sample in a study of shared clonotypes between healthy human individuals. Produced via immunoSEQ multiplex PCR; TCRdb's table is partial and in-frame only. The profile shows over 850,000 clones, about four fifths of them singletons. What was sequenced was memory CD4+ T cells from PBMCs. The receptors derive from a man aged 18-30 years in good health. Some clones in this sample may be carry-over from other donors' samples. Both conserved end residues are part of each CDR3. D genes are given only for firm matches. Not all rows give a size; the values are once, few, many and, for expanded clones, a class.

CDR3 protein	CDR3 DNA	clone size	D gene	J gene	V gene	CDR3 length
CASREVSAGPLAGDTQYF	TGTGCCAGCAGGGAAGTATCCGCGGGACCCTTGGCCGGAGATACGCAGTATTTT	NA	NA	TRBJ2-3	TRBV6-1	18
CASSTARASGSSYNEQFF	TGTGCCAGTAGTACCGCCAGGGCTAGCGGGAGCTCCTACAATGAGCAGTTCTTC	NA	TRBD2	TRBJ2-1	TRBV19	18
CASSFTPGQGALKQYF	TGCGCCAGCAGCTTCACCCCCGGACAGGGGGCCTTAAAGCAGTACTTC	NA	TRBD1	TRBJ2-7	TRBV5-1	16
CASMSISYEQYF	TGTGCCAGCATGTCCATTTCCTACGAGCAGTACTTC	NA	NA	TRBJ2-7	TRBV28	12
CATKRGTSGYSTGELFF	TGTGCCACCAAGAGGGGGACTAGCGGGTATAGCACCGGGGAGCTGTTTTTT	NA	TRBD2	TRBJ2-2	TRBV15	17
CASSIPGAYEQYF	TGTGCCAGTAGTATCCCGGGGGCCTACGAGCAGTACTTC	NA	NA	TRBJ2-7	TRBV19	13
CASSPPGYSNQPQHF	TGTGCCAGCAGCCCACCCGGCTATAGCAATCAGCCCCAGCATTTT	NA	NA	TRBJ1-5	TRBV28	15
CASTEGQGARYGYTF	TGTGCCAGCACCGAGGGACAGGGGGCGCGGTATGGCTACACCTTC	once	TRBD1	TRBJ1-2	TRBV28	15
CASSLAGGYGYEQYF	TGTGCCAGCAGTTTAGCGGGAGGTTACGGCTACGAGCAGTACTTC	few	TRBD2	TRBJ2-7	TRBV28	15
CASSLRGGYAYEQYF	TGTGCCAGCAGCTTACGGGGGGGCTACGCCTACGAGCAGTACTTC	NA	TRBD2	TRBJ2-7	TRBV11-2	15
CATSRDLAGMGDGYTF	TGTGCCACCAGCAGAGATCTGGCAGGGATGGGTGATGGCTACACCTTC	few	NA	TRBJ1-2	TRBV15	16
CASSVVTGGTEAFF	TGTGCCAGCAGCGTAGTTACAGGGGGGACTGAAGCTTTCTTT	NA	TRBD1	TRBJ1-1	TRBV9	14
CASSVGGSGGSYEQYF	TGTGCCAGCAGCGTAGGTGGAAGCGGGGGATCCTACGAGCAGTACTTC	NA	TRBD2	TRBJ2-7	TRBV9	16
CASSQGSLGNTEAFF	TGTGCCAGCAGTCAGGGGAGTTTGGGGAACACTGAAGCTTTCTTT	NA	NA	TRBJ1-1	TRBV28	15
CASSPFARGANTGELFF	TGTGCCAGCTCACCTTTTGCCAGGGGCGCGAACACCGGGGAGCTGTTTTTT	NA	NA	TRBJ2-2	TRBV18	17
CASWLGNNEKLFF	TGTGCCAGCTGGTTGGGTAACAATGAAAAACTGTTTTTT	NA	NA	TRBJ1-4	TRBV6-1	13
CASSLAGGGSGYNEQFF	TGTGCCAGCAGCTTGGCCGGTGGGGGTAGCGGATACAATGAGCAGTTCTTC	few	NA	TRBJ2-1	TRBV5-4	17
CASSFYGTSGNYEQYF	TGTGCCAGCAGCTTCTATGGGACTAGCGGGAACTACGAGCAGTACTTC	NA	TRBD2	TRBJ2-7	TRBV7-8	16
CASSSPSGREETQYF	TGTGCCAGCAGCTCACCTAGCGGGAGAGAAGAGACCCAGTACTTC	NA	TRBD2	TRBJ2-5	TRBV28	15
CASSPGLAGPSTDTQYF	TGCGCCAGCAGCCCGGGACTAGCGGGTCCTAGCACAGATACGCAGTATTTT	NA	TRBD2	TRBJ2-3	TRBV5-1	17
CASSKLAAGGELFF	TGTGCCAGCTCGAAACTAGCGGCCGGAGGGGAGCTGTTTTTT	once	TRBD2	TRBJ2-2	TRBV2	14
CASSLGDATDTQYF	TGTGCCAGCAGCTTAGGCGACGCCACAGATACGCAGTATTTT	NA	NA	TRBJ2-3	TRBV7-3	14
CASSFGQSGANVLTF	TGTGCCAGCAGCTTCGGTCAGTCTGGGGCCAACGTCCTGACTTTC	NA	NA	TRBJ2-6	TRBV5-8	15
CASSPLGQQNTEAFF	TGTGCCAGCAGTCCCCTGGGACAGCAGAACACTGAAGCTTTCTTT	few	TRBD1	TRBJ1-1	TRBV28	15
CASSLSQGEAFF	TGTGCCAGCAGTTTAAGTCAGGGTGAAGCTTTCTTT	NA	NA	TRBJ1-1	TRBV28	12
CASSQDQAGGRREQYF	TGTGCCAGCAGCCAAGATCAAGCAGGGGGCCGAAGAGAGCAGTACTTC	NA	TRBD1	TRBJ2-7	TRBV4-2	16
CAWSAGASGGGETQYF	TGTGCCTGGAGTGCCGGAGCTAGCGGGGGGGGAGAGACCCAGTACTTC	NA	TRBD2	TRBJ2-5	TRBV30	16
CASSRTSGRLGEQYF	TGCGCCAGCAGCCGGACTAGCGGGAGGTTGGGCGAGCAGTACTTC	NA	TRBD2	TRBJ2-7	TRBV5-1	15
CSVTSPGQGGEGYTF	TGCAGCGTTACAAGTCCGGGACAGGGGGGCGAGGGCTACACCTTC	NA	TRBD1	TRBJ1-2	TRBV29-1	15
CASSLGYRDIGAFF	TGTGCCAGCAGCTTAGGCTACCGGGACATAGGAGCTTTCTTT	NA	NA	TRBJ1-1	TRBV7-2	14
CASKQGGGFGYTF	TGTGCCAGCAAGCAGGGAGGGGGCTTTGGCTACACCTTC	NA	TRBD1	TRBJ1-2	TRBV6-5	13
CASTKWAGTGVGRQYF	TGTGCCAGCACCAAGTGGGCCGGGACAGGGGTTGGGAGGCAGTATTTT	once	TRBD1	TRBJ2-3	TRBV7-2	16
CASSQDPTGSSYNEQFF	TGCGCCAGCAGCCAAGATCCAACGGGGAGCAGCTACAATGAGCAGTTCTTC	NA	NA	TRBJ2-1	TRBV4-1	17
CASSVRDKVYEQYF	TGTGCCAGCAGCGTCCGGGACAAGGTGTACGAGCAGTACTTC	NA	NA	TRBJ2-7	TRBV7-6	14
CASSLAGTSGTYEQFF	TGCGCCAGCAGCTTGGCGGGGACTAGCGGGACGTATGAGCAGTTCTTC	NA	TRBD2	TRBJ2-1	TRBV5-1	16
CATSRETGQALGELFF	TGTGCCACCAGCAGAGAGACCGGACAGGCCCTCGGGGAGCTGTTTTTT	NA	TRBD1	TRBJ2-2	TRBV15	16
CASGGDTANEQFF	TGTGCCAGCGGGGGGGATACGGCCAATGAGCAGTTCTTC	few	TRBD2	TRBJ2-1	TRBV2	13
CASSYGGQPYGYTF	TGTGCCAGCAGTTACGGGGGTCAGCCCTATGGCTACACCTTC	many	NA	TRBJ1-2	TRBV6-5	14
CASSTGNTYEQYF	TGCGCCAGCAGCACCGGGAACACCTACGAGCAGTACTTC	NA	NA	TRBJ2-7	TRBV5-1	13
CASSQEFSAYNEQFF	TGCGCCAGCAGCCAAGAGTTTAGCGCCTACAATGAGCAGTTCTTC	NA	NA	TRBJ2-1	TRBV4-1	15
CASSLFGTGELFF	TGTGCCAGCAGTTTATTTGGAACCGGGGAGCTGTTTTTT	NA	NA	TRBJ2-2	TRBV28	13
CASSLLSHSYEQYF	TGTGCCAGCAGTTTATTGAGCCACTCCTACGAGCAGTACTTC	once	NA	TRBJ2-7	TRBV28	14
CASRDRDYEQYF	TGTGCCAGCCGGGACAGGGACTACGAGCAGTACTTC	NA	TRBD1	TRBJ2-7	TRBV2	12
CASRRVGFSGANVLTF	TGTGCCAGCAGGAGGGTGGGGTTCTCTGGGGCCAACGTCCTGACTTTC	NA	NA	TRBJ2-6	TRBV28	16
CASNLGTGWGTDTQYF	TGTGCCAGCAACCTGGGGACAGGTTGGGGAACAGATACGCAGTATTTT	NA	TRBD1	TRBJ2-3	TRBV27	16